This T cell receptor beta chain is from a study of tumor-infiltrating lymphocytes in primary liver carcinoma. Whole-study context: Spanning 4.2 to 10 cm, the tumors were T1-T3 N0M0. Whole-study results and caveats: Since the samples were bulk and unsorted, the CD4+ and CD8+ repertoires were not compared.

Synthesis of TCR beta cDNA was carried out from approximately 0.55 ug total RNA with a constant-region primer. Three-round nested multiplex PCR performed with slightly modified ARM-PCR produced the TCR beta libraries. TRBV1-TRBV30 forward and Cbeta reverse primers drove the first two roughly 10-cycle rounds. TCRdb used MiXCR to reprocess the multiplex PCR reads, holding one entry per CDR3 protein. The sample includes fewer than 350,000 distinct CDR3 sequences, roughly 61% of them seen just once. The study extracted blood RNA from unsorted whole blood and also extracted germline DNA. CDR1 is SQVTM and CDR2 is ANQGSEA in the germline V gene. This CDR3 spans 14 amino acids. Concerning this clonotype: Its specificity is unknown. The junction departs from germline at one end; a sequencing error may be responsible.

Sequencing was done on a sample of peripheral blood. This sequence was found in a man aged 40-49 years with primary liver carcinoma and hepatitis B virus infection. This rearrangement joins TRBV29-1 to TRBJ1-1; 9 bases map to TRBD1. The CDR3 sequence is CSVDRGQGTAEVFF. The CDR3 coding sequence is TGCAGTGTTGATAGGGGACAGGGCACCGCTGAAGTTTTCTTT.